The clone carrying this T cell receptor beta chain turned up a few times. Genomic DNA, serving as template, underwent TCR beta VDJ and CDR3 profiling. TCRdb redid the calling of the reads with MiXCR, one entry per CDR3 protein. The profile shows around 430,000 distinct CDR3 sequences, under 40% of them singletons. This sample is drawn from a study of CD8+CD57+ T cells in acquired aplastic anemia. The germline CDR1 and CDR2 sequences are SNHLY and FYNNEI. CDR3 length: 14 amino acids. Trimming left V 6 bases short and J 0 bases short, with 11 bases between. All sequencing subjects had displayed CD8+CD57+ cell expansion on flow cytometry.

The clonotype originates from a human donor with aplastic anemia. Sequencing input: sorted CD4+, CD8+, or CD8+CD57+ T cells (not recorded which) from PBMCs. The gene calls are TRBV2 and TRBJ1-1; D might be TRBD1 (6 bases). DNA for the CDR3: TGTGCCAGCAGCGTACAGGGTGTGAACACTGAAGCTTTCTTT. Translated, it gives CASSVQGVNTEAFF.